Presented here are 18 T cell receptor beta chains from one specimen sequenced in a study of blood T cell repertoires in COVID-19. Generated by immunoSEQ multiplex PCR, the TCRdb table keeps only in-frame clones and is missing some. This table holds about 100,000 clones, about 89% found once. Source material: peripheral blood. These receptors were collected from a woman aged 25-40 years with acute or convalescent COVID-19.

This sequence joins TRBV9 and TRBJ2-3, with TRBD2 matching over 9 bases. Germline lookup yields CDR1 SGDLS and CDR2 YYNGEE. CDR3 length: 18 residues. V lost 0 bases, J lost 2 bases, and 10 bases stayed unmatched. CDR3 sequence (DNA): TGTGCCAGCAGCGTAGAAGATAGCGGGGGCCTTCCCACAGATACGCAGTATTTT. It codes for CASSVEDSGGLPTDTQYF.

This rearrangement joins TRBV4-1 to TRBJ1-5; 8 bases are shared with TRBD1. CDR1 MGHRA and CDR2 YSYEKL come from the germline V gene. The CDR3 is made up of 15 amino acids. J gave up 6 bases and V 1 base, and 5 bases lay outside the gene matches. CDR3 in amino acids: CASSQGQGAAQPQHF. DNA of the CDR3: TGCGCCAGCAGCCAAGGGCAGGGGGCAGCTCAGCCCCAGCATTTT.

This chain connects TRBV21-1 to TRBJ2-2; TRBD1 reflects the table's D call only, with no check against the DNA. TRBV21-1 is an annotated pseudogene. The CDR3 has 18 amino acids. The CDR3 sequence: CASSKCTVGQGDTGELFF. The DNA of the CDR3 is TGTGCCAGCAGCAAATGTACCGTAGGACAGGGAGACACCGGGGAGCTGTTTTTT.

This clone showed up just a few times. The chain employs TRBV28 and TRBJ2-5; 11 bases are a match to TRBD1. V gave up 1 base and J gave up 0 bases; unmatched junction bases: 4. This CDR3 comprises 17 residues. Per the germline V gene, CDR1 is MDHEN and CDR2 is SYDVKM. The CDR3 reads CASSLLGQGVNQETQYF. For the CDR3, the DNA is TGTGCCAGCAGTTTATTGGGACAGGGGGTAAACCAAGAGACCCAGTACTTC. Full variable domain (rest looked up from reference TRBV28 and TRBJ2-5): DVKVTQSSRYLVKRTGEKVFLECVQDMDHENMFWYRQDPGLGLRLIYFSYDVKMKEKGDIPEGYSVSREKKERFSLILESASTNQTSMYLCASSLLGQGVNQETQYFGPGTRLLVL.

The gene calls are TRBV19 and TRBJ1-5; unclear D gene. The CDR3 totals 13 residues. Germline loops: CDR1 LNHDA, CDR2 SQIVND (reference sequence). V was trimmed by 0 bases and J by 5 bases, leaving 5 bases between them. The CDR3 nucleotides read TGTGCCAGTAGTATAGAGGGCTATCAGCCCCAGCATTTT. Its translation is CASSIEGYQPQHF.

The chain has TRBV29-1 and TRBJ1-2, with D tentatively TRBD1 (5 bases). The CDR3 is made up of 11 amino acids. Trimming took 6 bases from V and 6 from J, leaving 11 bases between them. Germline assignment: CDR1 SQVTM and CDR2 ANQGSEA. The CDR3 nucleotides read TGCAGCGTGGCTAGGGGCGATGGCTACACCTTC. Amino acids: CSVARGDGYTF. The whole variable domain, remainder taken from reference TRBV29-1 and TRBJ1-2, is SAVISQKPSRDICQRGTSLTIQCQVDSQVTMMFWYRQQPGQSLTLIATANQGSEATYESGFVIDKFPISRPNLTFSTLTVSNMSPEDSSIYLCSVARGDGYTFGSGTRLTVV.

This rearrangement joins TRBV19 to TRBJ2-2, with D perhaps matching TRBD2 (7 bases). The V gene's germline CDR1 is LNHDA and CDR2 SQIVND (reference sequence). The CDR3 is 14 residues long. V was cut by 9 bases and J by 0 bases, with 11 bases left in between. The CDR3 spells CASGGLSNTGELFF. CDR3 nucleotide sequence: TGTGCCAGCGGGGGGCTCTCGAACACCGGGGAGCTGTTTTTT.

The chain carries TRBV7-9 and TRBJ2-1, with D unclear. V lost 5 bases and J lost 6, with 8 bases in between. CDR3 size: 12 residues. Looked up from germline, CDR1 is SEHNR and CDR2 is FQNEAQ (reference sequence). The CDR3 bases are TGTGCCAGCAGCGGCCCGTCCAATGAGCAGTTCTTC. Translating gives CASSGPSNEQFF.

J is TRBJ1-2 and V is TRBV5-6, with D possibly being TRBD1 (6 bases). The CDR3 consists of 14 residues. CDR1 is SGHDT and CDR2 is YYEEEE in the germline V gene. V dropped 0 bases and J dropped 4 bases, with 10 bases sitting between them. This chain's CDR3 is CASSLGQVIYGYTF. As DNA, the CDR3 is TGTGCCAGCAGCTTGGGACAGGTGATCTATGGCTACACCTTC.

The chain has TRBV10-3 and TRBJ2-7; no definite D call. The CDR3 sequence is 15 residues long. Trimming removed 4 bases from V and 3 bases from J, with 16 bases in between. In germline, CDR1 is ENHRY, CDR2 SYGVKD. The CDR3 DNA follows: TGTGCCATCAGTGGGCAGGCAGAAATAAACTACGAGCAGTACTTC. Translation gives CAISGQAEINYEQYF.

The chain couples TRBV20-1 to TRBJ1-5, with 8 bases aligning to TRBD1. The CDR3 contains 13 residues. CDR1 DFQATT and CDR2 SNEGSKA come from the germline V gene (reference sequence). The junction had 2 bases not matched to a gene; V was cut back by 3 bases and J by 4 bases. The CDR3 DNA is TGCAGTGCTAGTCAGGGGGCTAATCAGCCCCAGCATTTT. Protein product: CSASQGANQPQHF.

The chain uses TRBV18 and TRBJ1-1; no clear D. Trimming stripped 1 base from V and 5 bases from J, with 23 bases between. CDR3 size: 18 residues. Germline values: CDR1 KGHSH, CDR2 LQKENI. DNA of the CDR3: TGTGCCAGCTCACCACGGAGGGCCGGGCCGGGGATTAGTACTGAAGCTTTCTTT. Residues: CASSPRRAGPGISTEAFF. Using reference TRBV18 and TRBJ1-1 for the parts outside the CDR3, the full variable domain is NAGVMQNPRHLVRRRGQEARLRCSPMKGHSHVYWYRQLPEEGLKFMVYLQKENIIDESGMPKERFSAEFPKEGPSILRIQQVVRGDSAAYFCASSPRRAGPGISTEAFFGQGTRLTVV.

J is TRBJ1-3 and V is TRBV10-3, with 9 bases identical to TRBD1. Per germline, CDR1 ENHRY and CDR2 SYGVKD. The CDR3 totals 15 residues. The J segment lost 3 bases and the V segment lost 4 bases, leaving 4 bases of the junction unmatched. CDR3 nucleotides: TGTGCCATCAGTGTACAGGGGGCGAGTGGAAACACCATATATTTT. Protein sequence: CAISVQGASGNTIYF.

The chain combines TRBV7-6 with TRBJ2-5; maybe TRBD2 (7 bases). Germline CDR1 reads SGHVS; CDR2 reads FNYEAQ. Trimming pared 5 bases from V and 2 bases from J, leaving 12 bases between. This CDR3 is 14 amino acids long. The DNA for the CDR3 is TGTGCCAGCAGCCAGGGGACTAATCAAGAGACCCAGTACTTC. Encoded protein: CASSQGTNQETQYF.

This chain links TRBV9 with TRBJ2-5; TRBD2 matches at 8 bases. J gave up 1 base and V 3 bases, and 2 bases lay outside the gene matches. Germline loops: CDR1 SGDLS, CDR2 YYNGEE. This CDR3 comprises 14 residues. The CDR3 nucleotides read TGTGCCAGCAGCGCGGGGGGGACCCAAGAGACCCAGTACTTC. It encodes CASSAGGTQETQYF. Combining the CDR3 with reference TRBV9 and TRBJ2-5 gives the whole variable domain DSGVTQTPKHLITATGQRVTLRCSPRSGDLSVYWYQQSLDQGLQFLIQYYNGEERAKGNILERFSAQQFPDLHSELNLSSLELGDSALYFCASSAGGTQETQYFGPGTRLLVL.

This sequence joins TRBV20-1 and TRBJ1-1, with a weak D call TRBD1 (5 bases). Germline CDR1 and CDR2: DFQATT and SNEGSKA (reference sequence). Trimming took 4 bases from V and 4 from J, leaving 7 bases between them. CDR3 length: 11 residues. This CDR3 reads CSATGSTEAFF. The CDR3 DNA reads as TGCAGTGCTACAGGGTCCACTGAAGCTTTCTTT.

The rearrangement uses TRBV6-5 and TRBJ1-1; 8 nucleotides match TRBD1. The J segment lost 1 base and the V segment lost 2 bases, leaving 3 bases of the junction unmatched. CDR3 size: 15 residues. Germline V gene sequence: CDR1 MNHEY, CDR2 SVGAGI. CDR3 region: CASSYGGQENTEAFF. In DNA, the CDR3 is TGTGCCAGCAGTTACGGGGGACAGGAGAACACTGAAGCTTTCTTT.

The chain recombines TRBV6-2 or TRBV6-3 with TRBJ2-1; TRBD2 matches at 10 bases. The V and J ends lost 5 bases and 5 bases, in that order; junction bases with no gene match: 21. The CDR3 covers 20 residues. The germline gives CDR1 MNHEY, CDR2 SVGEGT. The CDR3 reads CASSRESGRVFVGKNNEQFF. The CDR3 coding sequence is TGTGCCAGCAGTCGGGAAAGCGGGAGGGTTTTCGTTGGGAAAAACAATGAGCAGTTCTTC.